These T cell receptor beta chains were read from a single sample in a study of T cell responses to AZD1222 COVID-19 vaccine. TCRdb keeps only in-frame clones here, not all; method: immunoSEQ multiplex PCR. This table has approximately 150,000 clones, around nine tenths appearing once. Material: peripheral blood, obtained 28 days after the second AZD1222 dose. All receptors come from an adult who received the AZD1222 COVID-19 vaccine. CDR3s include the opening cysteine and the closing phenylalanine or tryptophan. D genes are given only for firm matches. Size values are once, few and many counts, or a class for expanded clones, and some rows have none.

CASSPSGGAVGEQYF	TGCGCCAGCAGCCCTAGCGGGGGGGCCGTCGGCGAGCAGTACTTC	few	TRBD2	TRBJ2-7	TRBV10-1
CASSESSSYNEQFF	TGCGCCAGCAGTGAGAGTAGCTCCTACAATGAGCAGTTCTTC	.	.	TRBJ2-1	TRBV10-1
CASSFQGRTEAFF	TGTGCCAGCAGTTTCCAGGGGCGCACTGAAGCTTTCTTT	.	.	TRBJ1-1	TRBV5-4
CASSSDRDISGANVLTF	TGCGCCAGCAGCTCCGATAGGGACATCTCTGGGGCCAACGTCCTGACTTTC	.	.	TRBJ2-6	TRBV5-1
CASRGGGATYNEQFF	TGTGCCAGCAGGGGCGGGGGGGCCACCTACAATGAGCAGTTCTTC	.	TRBD2	TRBJ2-1	TRBV11-2
CASSAREAGGYGYTF	TGTGCCAGCAGCGCCAGGGAGGCCGGGGGCTATGGCTACACCTTC	few	.	TRBJ1-2	TRBV5-4
CASSFLPFDEQFF	TGCGCCAGCAGCTTCCTCCCTTTTGATGAGCAGTTCTTC	.	.	TRBJ2-1	TRBV5-1
CASSRLTGVALNTEAFF	TGTGCCAGCAGCCGATTGACAGGGGTGGCGTTAAACACTGAAGCTTTCTTT	.	TRBD1	TRBJ1-1	TRBV5-8
CSVRASGGAGELFF	TGCAGCGTTAGAGCTAGCGGGGGGGCCGGGGAGCTGTTTTTT	.	TRBD2	TRBJ2-2	TRBV29-1
CASSLGHRVPNTEAFF	TGTGCCAGCAGCTTGGGCCACCGGGTCCCGAACACTGAAGCTTTCTTT	.	.	TRBJ1-1	TRBV5-5
CATGEAQKLFF	TGCGCCACTGGAGAGGCCCAAAAACTGTTTTTT	.	.	TRBJ1-4	TRBV4-1
CASSRQGDHSSNQPQHF	TGTGCCAGCAGTCGACAGGGAGACCACTCTAGCAATCAGCCCCAGCATTTT	.	TRBD1	TRBJ1-5	TRBV27
CASSNIRVGLGEQYF	TGTGCCAGCAGCAACATCAGAGTTGGCCTTGGAGAGCAGTACTTC	.	.	TRBJ2-7	TRBV6-2/TRBV6-3
CASSFLTDRSCSYNSPLHF	TGTGCCAGCAGCTTCCTGACAGACAGGTCGTGCTCCTATAATTCACCCCTCCACTTT	.	.	TRBJ1-6	TRBV7-7
CASSLAFRVSETQYF	TGCGCCAGCAGCTTGGCGTTCCGGGTCTCGGAGACCCAGTACTTC	.	.	TRBJ2-5	TRBV5-1
CASSQLGWNTEAFF	TGTGCCAGCAGCCAACTGGGATGGAACACTGAAGCTTTCTTT	.	.	TRBJ1-1	TRBV14
CASSIVFSYEQYF	TGTGCCAGTAGTATAGTATTTTCCTACGAGCAGTACTTC	.	.	TRBJ2-7	TRBV19
CASSLGQENPNIQYF	TGTGCCAGCAGCTTGGGCCAGGAAAATCCTAACATTCAGTACTTC	.	.	TRBJ2-4	TRBV5-4
CASSIMGSTEAFF	TGTGCCAGTAGTATAATGGGCAGCACTGAAGCTTTCTTT	.	.	TRBJ1-1	TRBV19
CASSSDRVSYEQYF	TGTGCCAGCAGCTCCGACAGGGTGTCCTACGAGCAGTACTTC	few	TRBD1	TRBJ2-7	TRBV7-2
CASSPKIEGGYTF	TGTGCCAGCTCACCAAAGATCGAGGGCGGCTACACCTTC	.	.	TRBJ1-2	TRBV18
CASSLTDRAGNTIYF	TGTGCCAGCAGCTTAACCGACAGGGCAGGAAACACCATATATTTT	.	TRBD1	TRBJ1-3	TRBV7-8
CASSQARGHNEKLFF	TGTGCCAGCAGCCAAGCCCGTGGGCATAATGAAAAACTGTTTTTT	.	.	TRBJ1-4	TRBV4-2
CASSLPSGGPEETQYF	TGTGCCAGCAGCTTACCTAGCGGGGGGCCCGAAGAGACCCAGTACTTC	.	TRBD2	TRBJ2-5	TRBV5-5
CASSLRDLGTEAFF	TGTGCCAGCAGTCTCCGGGACTTGGGGACTGAAGCTTTCTTT	.	.	TRBJ1-1	TRBV7-9
CASSPGPGQGPNEQYF	TGTGCCAGCTCACCGGGACCGGGACAGGGTCCTAACGAGCAGTACTTC	.	TRBD1	TRBJ2-7	TRBV18
CASSLEGAGLSYEQYF	TGCGCCAGCAGCTTGGAAGGGGCGGGACTCTCCTACGAGCAGTACTTC	.	.	TRBJ2-7	TRBV5-1
CSATDGEPYGYTF	TGCAGCGCCACGGACGGAGAACCTTATGGCTACACCTTC	.	.	TRBJ1-2	TRBV29-1
CASSERENTEAFF	TGTGCCAGCAGTGAAAGGGAGAACACTGAAGCTTTCTTT	.	.	TRBJ1-1	TRBV6-1
CATKGQGGYEQYF	TGTGCCACCAAGGGACAGGGAGGATACGAGCAGTACTTC	.	TRBD1	TRBJ2-7	TRBV2
CASSDRISDSSTF	TGTGCCAGCAGTGATCGGATTTCGGACAGTTCAACCTTT	.	.	TRBJ1-1	TRBV25-1
CASSARLGEQYF	TGTGCCAGCAGCGCCCGGCTTGGGGAGCAGTACTTC	.	.	TRBJ2-7	TRBV6-5
CASSQESGSSYEQYF	TGTGCCAGCAGCCAAGAATCAGGGTCCTCCTACGAGCAGTACTTC	.	.	TRBJ2-7	TRBV4-2
CASSARQVGPTNEKLFF	TGTGCCAGTAGTGCCAGACAGGTTGGGCCAACTAATGAAAAACTGTTTTTT	few	.	TRBJ1-4	TRBV19
CASSRQGLQNTEAFF	TGTGCCAGCTCTCGACAGGGGCTTCAGAACACTGAAGCTTTCTTT	.	TRBD1	TRBJ1-1	TRBV18
CASSYRGDHDDTQYF	TGTGCCAGCTCATACCGGGGGGACCACGACGATACGCAGTATTTT	.	TRBD2	TRBJ2-3	TRBV18
CASSGEGPPLRDEQFF	TGTGCCAGCAGTGGAGAAGGTCCGCCCTTGAGGGATGAGCAGTTCTTC	.	.	TRBJ2-1	TRBV25-1